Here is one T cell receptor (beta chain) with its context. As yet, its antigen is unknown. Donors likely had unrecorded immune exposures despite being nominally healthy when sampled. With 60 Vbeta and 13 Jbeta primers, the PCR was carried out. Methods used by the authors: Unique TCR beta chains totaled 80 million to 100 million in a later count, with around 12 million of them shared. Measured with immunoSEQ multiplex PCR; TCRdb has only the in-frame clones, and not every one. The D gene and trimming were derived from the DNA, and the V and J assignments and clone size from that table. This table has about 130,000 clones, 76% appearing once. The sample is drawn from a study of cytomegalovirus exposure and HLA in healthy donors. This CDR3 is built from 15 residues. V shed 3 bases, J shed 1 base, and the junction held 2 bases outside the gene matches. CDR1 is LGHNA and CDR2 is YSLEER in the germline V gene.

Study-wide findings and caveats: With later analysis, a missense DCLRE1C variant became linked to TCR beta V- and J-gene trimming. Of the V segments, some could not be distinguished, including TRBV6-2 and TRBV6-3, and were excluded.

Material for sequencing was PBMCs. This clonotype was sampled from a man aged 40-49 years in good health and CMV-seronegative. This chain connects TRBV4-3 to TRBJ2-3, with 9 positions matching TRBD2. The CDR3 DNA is TGCGCCAGCAGCCAGTCTAGCGGGGGCACAGATACGCAGTATTTT. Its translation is CASSQSSGGTDTQYF.